The clone carrying this T cell receptor beta chain was counted at least ten times. The authors ran a second PCR of roughly 6 to 12 cycles using a sample-barcoded 5' primer and a J-beta primer mix. Every sample gave at least 2.5 million paired-end reads containing CDR3. MiXCR, run by TCRdb on the 5' RACE reads, gives a single entry per CDR3 protein. The sample has some 890,000 distinct CDR3 sequences; 29% are singletons. Donors gave roughly 9.1 milliliters of peripheral blood apiece. RNA extraction gave at least 5 micrograms of total RNA per sample. This record comes from a study of blood T cells in healthy people across ages. Separately, the same data were catalogued under a study of T cells of mothers and their children.

Sequencing input: blood. This sequence was found in a woman in her thirties or forties in good health.

The CDR3 is CASSQVLAGAYEQYF. The CDR3 nucleotides are TGCGCCAGCAGCCAAGTTCTAGCGGGGGCCTACGAGCAGTACTTC. The gene calls are TRBV4-1 and TRBJ2-7; 10 nucleotides line up with TRBD2. CDR3 length: 15 amino acids. The V and J ends lost 1 base and 2 bases, in that order; junction bases with no gene match: 2. CDR1 MGHRA and CDR2 YSYEKL come from the germline V gene.